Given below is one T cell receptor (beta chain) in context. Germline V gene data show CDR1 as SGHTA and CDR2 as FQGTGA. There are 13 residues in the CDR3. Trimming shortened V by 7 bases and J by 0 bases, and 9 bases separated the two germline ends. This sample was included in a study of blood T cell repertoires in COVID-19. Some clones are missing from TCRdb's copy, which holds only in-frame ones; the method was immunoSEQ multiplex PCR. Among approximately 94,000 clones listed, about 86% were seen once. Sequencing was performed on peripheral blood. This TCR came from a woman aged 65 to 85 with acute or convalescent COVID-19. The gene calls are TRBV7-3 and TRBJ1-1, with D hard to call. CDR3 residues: CASKERMNTEAFF. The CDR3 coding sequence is TGTGCCAGCAAGGAGAGGATGAACACTGAAGCTTTCTTT.